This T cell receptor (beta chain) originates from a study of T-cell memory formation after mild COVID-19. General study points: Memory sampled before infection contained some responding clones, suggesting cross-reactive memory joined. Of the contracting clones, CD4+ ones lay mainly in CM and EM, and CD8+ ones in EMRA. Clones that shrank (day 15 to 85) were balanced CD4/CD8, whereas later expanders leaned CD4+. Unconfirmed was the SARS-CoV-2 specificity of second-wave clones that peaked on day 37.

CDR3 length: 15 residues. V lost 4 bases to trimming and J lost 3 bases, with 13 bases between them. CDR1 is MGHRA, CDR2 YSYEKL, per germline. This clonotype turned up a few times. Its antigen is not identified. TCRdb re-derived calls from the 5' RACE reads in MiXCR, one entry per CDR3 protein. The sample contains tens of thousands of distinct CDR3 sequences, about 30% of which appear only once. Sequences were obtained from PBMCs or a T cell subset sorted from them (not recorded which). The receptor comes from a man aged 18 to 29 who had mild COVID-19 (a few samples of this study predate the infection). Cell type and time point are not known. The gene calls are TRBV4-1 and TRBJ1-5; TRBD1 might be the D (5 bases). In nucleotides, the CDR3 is TGCGCCAGCAGCCGTTCTCAGGGATACAATCAGCCCCAGCATTTT. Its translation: CASSRSQGYNQPQHF.